These 21 T cell receptor beta chains were sequenced from one sample in a study of CD8+CD57+ T cells in acquired aplastic anemia. Genomic DNA provided the template from which TCR beta VDJ and CDR3 profiles were obtained. Each CDR3 protein is one row after TCRdb ran MiXCR on the reads. The sample records around 500,000 distinct CDR3 sequences, around 33% being singletons. By flow cytometry, patients selected for sequencing had shown an expansion of CD8+CD57+ cells. The sample taken for sequencing was sorted CD4+, CD8+, or CD8+CD57+ T cells (not recorded which) from PBMCs. These receptor sequences come from a human donor with aplastic anemia.

Regarding this clonotype: The final CDR3 position lacks the conserved phenylalanine or tryptophan, pointing to a likely read error. The chain links TRBV11-1 to TRBJ2-7; D ambiguous. Germline CDR1 SGHAT, CDR2 FQDESV (reference sequence). V dropped 2 bases and J dropped 1 base, with 18 bases sitting between them. There are 17 residues in the CDR3. CDR3 in DNA: TGTGCCAGCAGCTTATTTAGTCCTACAGCGTTTTCCTACGAGCAGTACCTC. This gives the protein CASSLFSPTAFSYEQYL.

Points on this clonotype: A much larger clone differs by one base, so this may be a read error. The chain links TRBV2 to TRBJ1-4, with a possible D match to TRBD1 (6 bases). Deletions cut 8 bases from V and 7 bases from J, with 11 bases between. The germline CDR1 and CDR2 sequences are SNHLY and FYNNEI. The CDR3 has 12 amino acids. CDR3 bases: TGTGCCAGCGGGGGGCAGAGTGAAAAACTGTTTTTT. Translation gives CASGGQSEKLFF.

This clonotype was observed at least ten times. The chain links TRBV20-1 to TRBJ2-5, with D maybe TRBD2 (6 bases). Trimming took 6 bases from V and 4 from J, leaving 9 bases between them. Germline assignment: CDR1 DFQATT and CDR2 SNEGSKA (reference sequence). The CDR3 has 11 residues. The CDR3 sequence is CSAEGGETQYF. The DNA of the CDR3 is TGCAGTGCGGAGGGCGGAGAGACCCAGTACTTC.

This clonotype was detected ten times or more. The J gene is TRBJ2-7, the V gene TRBV5-1; 9 bases are shared with TRBD1. This CDR3 has 15 amino acids. Germline CDR1 reads SGHRS; CDR2 reads YFSETQ. Losses at the gene ends were 2 bases for V and 2 bases for J; bases not matched to a gene: 5. The CDR3 bases are TGCGCCAGCAGCTTTCCCGGGACAGGGCCCTACGAGCAGTACTTC. As protein: CASSFPGTGPYEQYF.

The CDR3 sequence: CASSPMGPGNSPLHF. In DNA form, the CDR3 reads TGTGCCAGCAGCCCCATGGGGCCGGGGAATTCACCCCTCCACTTT. The chain employs TRBV5-4 and TRBJ1-6, with TRBD1 as a possible D gene (5 bases). The CDR3 spans 15 residues. Trimming left V 4 bases short and J 7 bases short, with 15 bases between. Germline lookup yields CDR1 SGHNT and CDR2 YYREEE (reference sequence).

This clonotype was seen ten or more times. The chain employs TRBV7-3 and TRBJ2-3; 7 bases fit TRBD2. Germline CDR1 SGHTA, CDR2 FQGTGA. Trimming at V came to 1 base and at J to 5 bases, leaving 0 bases not matched to a gene. CDR3 length equals 13 residues. The CDR3 is CASSLREGDTQYF. CDR3 DNA sequence: TGTGCCAGCAGCTTAAGGGAGGGAGATACGCAGTATTTT.

This clonotype was observed at least ten times. This chain connects TRBV2 to TRBJ1-2; 10 positions agree with TRBD1. After removal of 6 bases from V and 7 bases from J, the junction contained 5 bases not matched to a gene. Germline lookup yields CDR1 SNHLY and CDR2 FYNNEI. The CDR3 spans 13 residues. The CDR3, as DNA: TGTGCCAGCAGCGAGGACAGGGGGGCTGGCTACACCTTC. Translating gives CASSEDRGAGYTF.

The chain combines TRBV11-2 with TRBJ2-7; a possible D gene is TRBD2 (6 bases). V lost 2 bases and J lost 5, with 19 bases in between. The CDR3 covers 16 residues. The V gene's germline CDR1 is SGHAT and CDR2 FQNNGV. CDR3 in amino acids: CASSLWASAPRNEQYF. The DNA of the CDR3 is TGTGCCAGCAGCTTATGGGCTAGCGCTCCCCGTAACGAGCAGTACTTC.

This clonotype was counted only a few times. V is TRBV6-2 or TRBV6-3 and J is TRBJ1-2; D ambiguous. This CDR3 is built from 13 residues. Per the germline V gene, CDR1 is MNHEY and CDR2 is SVGEGT. The ends were cut back, 0 bases at V and 4 bases at J, with 6 bases in the middle. Written as DNA, the CDR3 is TGTGCCAGCAGTTACTCGTTCAGCTATGGCTACACCTTC. Protein sequence: CASSYSFSYGYTF.

This clonotype was counted a single time. A much larger clone sits a single nucleotide away, making a read error possible. The rearrangement joins TRBV7-9 to TRBJ1-2; D gene unclear. Trimming shortened V by 2 bases and J by 3 bases, and 10 bases separated the two germline ends. Looked up from germline, CDR1 is SEHNR and CDR2 is FQNEAQ (reference sequence). The CDR3 consists of 14 residues. In DNA, the CDR3 is TGTGCCAGCAGCTTAACCAACCTTTACTATGGCTACACCTTC. Translated: CASSLTNLYYGYTF. The full variable domain, with the rest looked up from reference TRBV7-9 and TRBJ1-2, is DTGVSQNPRHKITKRGQNVTFRCDPISEHNRLYWYRQTLGQGPEFLTYFQNEAQLEKSRLLSDRFSAERPKGSFSTLEIQRTEQGDSAMYLCASSLTNLYYGYTFGSGTRLTVV.

There are many counts of this clonotype. CDR3 nucleotides: TGTGCCAGCAGCTTGGACAGGGCGGACGATTCACCCCTCCACTTT. As protein: CASSLDRADDSPLHF. The rearrangement joins TRBV9 to TRBJ1-6; 8 bases are shared with TRBD1. The CDR3 contains 15 residues. The germline gives CDR1 SGDLS, CDR2 YYNGEE. After removal of 4 bases from V and 8 bases from J, the junction contained 8 bases not matched to a gene.

This clonotype was detected ten times or more. V is TRBV20-1 and J is TRBJ1-2; unclear D gene. Trimming pared 3 bases from V and 1 base from J, leaving 9 bases between. Germline-derived CDR1 and CDR2 are DFQATT and SNEGSKA (reference sequence). The CDR3 has 13 residues. CDR3 residues: CSASSYFNYGYTF. In DNA form, the CDR3 reads TGCAGTGCTAGCAGTTATTTTAACTATGGCTACACCTTC.

This clonotype was seen more than once but under ten times. Germline and junction disagree at one end, which may indicate a read error. Written as DNA, the CDR3 is TGTGCCAGCAGTTACATGGGGGCGTACACTGAAGCTTTCTTT. It translates to CASSYMGAYTEAFF. This rearrangement joins TRBV10-3 to TRBJ1-1; D perhaps matches TRBD1 (6 bases). The CDR3 is 14 residues long. Germline assignment: CDR1 ENHRY and CDR2 SYGVKD.

This clonotype was observed at least ten times. This chain connects TRBV12-3 or TRBV12-4 to TRBJ1-1; a possible D gene is TRBD1 (6 bases). Trimming removed 5 bases at V and 7 bases at J, with 11 bases between. The CDR3 covers 12 residues. The DNA for the CDR3 is TGTGCCAGCAGTCCAGGGGCAGGTGAAGCTTTCTTT. Translating it yields CASSPGAGEAFF.

This clonotype was detected many times. The chain couples TRBV24-1 to TRBJ2-2, with 10 bases fitting TRBD2. J was trimmed by 5 bases and V by 8 bases; bases with no gene match: 10. CDR1 is KGHDR, CDR2 SFDVKD, per germline. CDR3 size: 16 residues. CDR3 in amino acids: CATMSSGGPSTGELFF. The CDR3 bases are TGTGCCACCATGTCTAGCGGGGGACCCAGTACCGGGGAGCTGTTTTTT.

The chain combines TRBV5-1 with TRBJ1-1; D may be TRBD1 (6 bases). Deletions cut 5 bases from V and 0 bases from J, with 14 bases between. The CDR3 runs 15 residues. Germline V CDR1 and CDR2: SGHRS, YFSETQ. CDR3 amino acids: CASRLPQGLNTEAFF. CDR3 nucleotides: TGCGCCAGCAGACTCCCACAGGGCTTGAACACTGAAGCTTTCTTT. Full variable domain (outside the CDR3, taken from reference TRBV5-1 and TRBJ1-1): KAGVTQTPRYLIKTRGQQVTLSCSPISGHRSVSWYQQTPGQGLQFLFEYFSETQRNKGNFPGRFSGRQFSNSRSEMNVSTLELGDSALYLCASRLPQGLNTEAFFGQGTRLTVV.

This clonotype was picked up many times. The junction shows a germline mismatch at one end, possibly a read error. This sequence joins TRBV7-7 and TRBJ2-5; TRBD2 agrees at 10 bases. Germline assignment: CDR1 SSHAT and CDR2 FNYEAQ (reference sequence). The CDR3 consists of 14 residues. This CDR3 is CASSSSGSGQTQYF. In DNA form, the CDR3 reads TGTGCTAGCAGCTCTAGCGGGAGTGGGCAGACCCAGTACTTC.

The chain links TRBV5-1 to TRBJ1-3, with TRBD1 matching over 10 bases. The CDR3 contains 16 residues. Looked up from germline, CDR1 is SGHRS and CDR2 is YFSETQ. Trimming took 4 bases from V and 1 from J; bases not matched to a gene: 5. The CDR3 coding sequence is TGCGCCAGCAGCGTGACAGGGGGCGCGTCTGGAAACACCATATATTTT. This encodes CASSVTGGASGNTIYF.

The chain is built from TRBV14 and TRBJ2-7, with D unresolved. Deletions cut 6 bases from V and 6 bases from J, with 12 bases between. CDR1 is SGHDN, CDR2 FVKESK, per germline. This CDR3 has 12 amino acids. This chain's CDR3 is CASRQKPREQYF. CDR3 DNA sequence: TGTGCCAGCAGGCAAAAGCCTCGCGAGCAGTACTTC.

The chain has TRBV11-2 and TRBJ2-7; a weak D match, TRBD2 (6 bases). V dropped 3 bases and J dropped 6 bases, with 21 bases sitting between them. The germline gives CDR1 SGHAT, CDR2 FQNNGV. The CDR3 contains 16 residues. The CDR3 loop is CASSFLLDGRVGEQYF. In DNA form, the CDR3 reads TGTGCCAGCAGCTTCCTCCTGGACGGGAGAGTGGGCGAGCAGTACTTC.

This clonotype was found a few times. This may stem from a read error, because a much larger clone lies one nucleotide away. This chain uses TRBV7-2 with TRBJ2-7; maybe TRBD1 (6 bases). The CDR3 contains 14 residues. The germline V gene encodes CDR1 SGHTA and CDR2 FQGNSA. The CDR3 sequence: CASNLGRGSYEQYF. The CDR3 coding sequence is TGTGCCAGCAACTTAGGCAGGGGATCCTACGAGCAGTACTTC.